The 6 T cell receptor beta chains reported below all come from one sample, sequenced in a study of control samples from healthy donors and cancer patients. Repertoires were generated with immunoSEQ multiplex PCR, while TCRdb's copy carries only in-frame clones and drops some. In the table there are 97,000 or so clones, approximately 90% of which are singletons. The specimen was blood. The source of these receptors is a woman younger than 30 in good health.

The V gene is TRBV27, the J gene TRBJ1-5, with a weak D call TRBD1 (5 bases). This CDR3 is built from 16 residues. Germline loops: CDR1 MNHEY, CDR2 SMNVEV (reference sequence). V was trimmed by 6 bases and J by 9 bases, leaving 24 bases between them. The DNA of the CDR3 is TGTGCCAGCAGCGAAATATCCGTGGGGGGAGCTGGGCCCCAGCATTTT. It is translated as CASSEISVGGAGPQHF.

The rearrangement links TRBV11-2 to TRBJ1-4, with a weak D call TRBD1 (6 bases). The CDR3 extends over 14 amino acids. CDR1 is SGHAT and CDR2 is FQNNGV in the germline V gene. V lost 5 bases to trimming and J lost 4 bases, with 11 bases between them. The CDR3 bases are TGTGCCAGCAGCCACAGGGACTTTAATGAAAAACTGTTTTTT. This sequence encodes CASSHRDFNEKLFF.

The chain uses TRBV11-1 and TRBJ2-6, with 7 bases fitting TRBD2. This CDR3 spans 16 amino acids. The ends lost 5 bases at V and 0 bases at J; junction bases unmatched: 4. Germline V gene data show CDR1 as SGHAT and CDR2 as FQDESV (reference sequence). Here the CDR3 DNA reads TGTGCCAGCAGCCAGCGGGGATTCTCTGGGGCCAACGTCCTGACTTTC. This codes for CASSQRGFSGANVLTF.

The chain carries TRBV21-1 and TRBJ1-2. TRBV21-1 is a known pseudogene. CDR3 length: 19 residues. The CDR3 DNA sequence: TGTGTCTACCCGTACCTCCACGCGGCGCATGGCGCCGATAACTATGGCTACACCTTC. This codes for CVYPYLHAAHGADNYGYTF.

V is TRBV20-1 and J is TRBJ1-2; TRBD1 agrees at 7 bases. Trimming at V came to 3 bases and at J to 2 bases, leaving 9 bases not matched to a gene. Germline V gene lookup returns CDR1 DFQATT and CDR2 SNEGSKA (reference sequence). The CDR3 has 15 amino acids. In nucleotides, the CDR3 is TGCAGTGCTAGTAATTTCCCAGGGGGGAACTATGGCTACACCTTC. It specifies CSASNFPGGNYGYTF.

The rearrangement uses TRBV15 and TRBJ2-2; D unresolved. The CDR3 length is 13 residues. Trimming left V 0 bases short and J 7 bases short, with 6 bases between. Germline V gives CDR1 LNHNV, CDR2 YYDKDF (reference sequence). CDR3 sequence (DNA): TGTGCCACCAGCAGAGATCTGGGCGGGGAGCTGTTTTTT. This gives the protein CATSRDLGGELFF.